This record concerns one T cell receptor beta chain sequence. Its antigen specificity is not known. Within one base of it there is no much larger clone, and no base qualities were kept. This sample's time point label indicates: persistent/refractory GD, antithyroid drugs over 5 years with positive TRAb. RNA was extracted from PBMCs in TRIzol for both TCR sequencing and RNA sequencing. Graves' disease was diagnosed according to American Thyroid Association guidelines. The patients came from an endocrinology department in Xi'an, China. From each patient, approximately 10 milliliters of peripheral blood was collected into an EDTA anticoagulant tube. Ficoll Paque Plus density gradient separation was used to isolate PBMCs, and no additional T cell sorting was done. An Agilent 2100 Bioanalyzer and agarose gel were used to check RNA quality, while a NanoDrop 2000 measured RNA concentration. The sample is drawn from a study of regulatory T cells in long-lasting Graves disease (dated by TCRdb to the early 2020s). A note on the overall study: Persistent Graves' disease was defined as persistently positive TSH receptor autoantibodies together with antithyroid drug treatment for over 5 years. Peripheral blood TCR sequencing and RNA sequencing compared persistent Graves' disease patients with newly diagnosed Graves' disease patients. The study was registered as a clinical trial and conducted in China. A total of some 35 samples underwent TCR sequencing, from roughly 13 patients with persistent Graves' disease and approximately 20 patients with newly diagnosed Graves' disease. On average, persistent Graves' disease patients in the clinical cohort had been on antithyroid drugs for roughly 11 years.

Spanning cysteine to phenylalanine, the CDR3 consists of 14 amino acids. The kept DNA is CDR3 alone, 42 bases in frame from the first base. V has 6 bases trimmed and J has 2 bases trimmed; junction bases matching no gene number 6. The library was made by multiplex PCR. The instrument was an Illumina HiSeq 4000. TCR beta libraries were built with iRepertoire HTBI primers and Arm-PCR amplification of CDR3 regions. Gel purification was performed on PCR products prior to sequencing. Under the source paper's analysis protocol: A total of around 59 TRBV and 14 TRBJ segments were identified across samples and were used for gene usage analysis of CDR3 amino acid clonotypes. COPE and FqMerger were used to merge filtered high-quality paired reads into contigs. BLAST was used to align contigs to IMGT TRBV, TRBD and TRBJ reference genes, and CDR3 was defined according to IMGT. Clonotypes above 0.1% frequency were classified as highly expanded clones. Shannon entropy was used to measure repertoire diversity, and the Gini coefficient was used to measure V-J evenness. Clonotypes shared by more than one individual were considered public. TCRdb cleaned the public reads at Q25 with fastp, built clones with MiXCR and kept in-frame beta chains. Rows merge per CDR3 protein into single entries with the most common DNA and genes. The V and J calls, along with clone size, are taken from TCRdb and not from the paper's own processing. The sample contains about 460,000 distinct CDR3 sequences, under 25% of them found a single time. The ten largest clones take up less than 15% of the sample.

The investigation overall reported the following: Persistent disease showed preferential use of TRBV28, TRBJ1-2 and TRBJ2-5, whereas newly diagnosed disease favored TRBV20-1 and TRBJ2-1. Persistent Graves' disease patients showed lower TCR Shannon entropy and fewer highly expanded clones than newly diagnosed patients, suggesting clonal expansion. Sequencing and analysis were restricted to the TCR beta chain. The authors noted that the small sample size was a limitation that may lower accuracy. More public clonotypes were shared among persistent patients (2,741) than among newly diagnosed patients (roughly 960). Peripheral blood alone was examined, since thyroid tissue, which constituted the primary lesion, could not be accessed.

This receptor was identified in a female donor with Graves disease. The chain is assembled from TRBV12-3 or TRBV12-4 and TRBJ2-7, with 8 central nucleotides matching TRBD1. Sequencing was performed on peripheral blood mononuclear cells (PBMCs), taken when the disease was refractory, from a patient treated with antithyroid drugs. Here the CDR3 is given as CASSGATGAYEQYF. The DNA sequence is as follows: TGTGCCAGCAGCGGGGCGACAGGGGCCTACGAGCAGTACTTC.